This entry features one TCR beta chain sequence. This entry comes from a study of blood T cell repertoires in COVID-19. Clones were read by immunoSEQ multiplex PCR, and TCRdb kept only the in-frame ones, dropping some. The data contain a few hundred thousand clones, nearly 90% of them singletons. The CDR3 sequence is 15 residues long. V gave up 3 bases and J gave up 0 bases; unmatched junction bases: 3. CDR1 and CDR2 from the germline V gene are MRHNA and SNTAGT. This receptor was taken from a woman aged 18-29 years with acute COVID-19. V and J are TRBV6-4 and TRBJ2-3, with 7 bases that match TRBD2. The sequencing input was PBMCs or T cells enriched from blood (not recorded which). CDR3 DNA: TGTGCCAGCAGTGAGGGTAGCGGGAGCACAGATACGCAGTATTTT. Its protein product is CASSEGSGSTDTQYF.